This TCR beta chain was captured by sequencing in a study of cytomegalovirus exposure and HLA in healthy donors. Study observations and caveats: It was taken for granted in presence/absence analyses that sequencing depth across donors was roughly uniform. As confirmed in vitro, a few CMV-associated chains were specific for CMV antigens. CMV serostatus was the sole immune exposure information available.

PCR involved 60 Vbeta and 13 Jbeta primers. TCRdb keeps only in-frame clones here, not all; method: immunoSEQ multiplex PCR. The sample includes roughly 140,000 clones, roughly three quarters of them seen just once. As for this clone: Its specificity is not known.

The TCR was taken from a human donor in good health. The source material was PBMCs.

CDR3 sequence: CASSLETGTYEQYF. CDR3 nucleotide sequence: TGTGCCAGCAGCTTAGAAACAGGGACCTACGAGCAGTACTTC. This rearrangement joins TRBV11-1 to TRBJ2-7, with D maybe TRBD1 (6 bases). Germline CDR1 and CDR2: SGHAT and FQDESV (reference sequence). CDR3 length: 14 residues. Trimming removed 1 base at V and 2 bases at J, with 9 bases between.